This entry is about one TCR beta chain. The sample holds many counts of this clonotype. The antigen it binds to is not known. The record has no base qualities; no much larger clone is one base away. The method behind the library was 5' RACE. The sequencing machine was an Illumina HiSeq 2000. A universal primer binding site was added through template switching, and the final cDNA carried a unique molecular identifier so that TCR cDNA molecules could be counted accurately. Specific primers in the conserved constant-segment region were used to synthesize first-strand cDNA for the TCR alpha and beta chains. Each cDNA library was double barcoded, with a SMART-Mk sample barcode plus Illumina barcodes, to control for contamination. TruSeq adapter sequences along with Illumina sample barcodes were introduced in two successive PCR steps. The TCR alpha and beta cDNA libraries were sequenced on the Illumina HiSeq platform using custom primers. The authors' analysis ran thus. MiGEC was used to process raw reads and extract unique molecular identifiers, and MiXCR was used to find CDR3 positions. Recombination models were inferred per individual with the repgenHMM and IGoR tools using an EM algorithm. Shared clonotype analysis was performed with the tcR package in R, normalizing sharing by the product of cloneset sizes. To study raw recombination free of thymic and clonal selection effects, out-of-frame nonproductive sequences were analyzed. TCRdb trimmed the raw reads at Q25, called clones with MiXCR and kept productive beta chains. Entries are consolidated by CDR3 protein sequence, retaining the most common genes and DNA. The V and J calls and clone size are TCRdb's, not the authors'. The sample table lists some 630,000 distinct CDR3 sequences, around 7.5% of them with a count of one. In total, the top ten clones hold 1.6% of the sample.

The data originate from a study of identical twins (TCRdb year 2016). With respect to the entire study: To test whether fetal clonotypes persist, the study used deep sequencing on TCR alpha and beta repertoires from monozygotic twins, unrelated adults of various ages, and cord blood. To rule out contamination, replicate twin experiments were performed at different times with different library preparation protocols.

The investigation overall reported the following: Compared with coincidental sharing between unrelated individuals, an excess of low generation-probability sequences was observed among out-of-frame TCR alpha sequences shared between twins. Recombination models systematically underestimated out-of-frame TCR alpha sharing in monozygotic twins but agreed with sharing between unrelated individuals. Excess twin sharing in beta out-of-frame sequences was weaker because fewer shared sequences lowered the signal-to-noise ratio. Because the same donors could not be followed over many years, conclusions were based on cross-sectional statistical analysis. Invariant T cells such as MAIT and iNKT could partly confound zero-insertion analyses, although diverse VJ usage argued against such confounding for most clonotypes. Fewer insertions were carried by abundant cord blood beta clonotypes, a similar but weaker trend appeared in young adult naive repertoires, and no such trend appeared in memory repertoires.

All donors were healthy Caucasians. Three pairs of female monozygotic twins, all aged 18 to 29 years, were included in the twin cohort. RNA for TCR libraries was isolated from peripheral blood mononuclear cells. The germline V and J ends show losses of 4 bases and 0 bases respectively, and no gene match explains 3 bases of the junction. Taken from cysteine to phenylalanine, the CDR3 has 15 residues. The retained sequence is limited to the CDR3, 45 bases, with the frame set at the first base. As encoded in the germline V gene, CDR1 is SGHTA while CDR2 is FQGNSA. This sample also belongs to another study, concerning yellow fever vaccine responses in identical twins. The second source states: According to the authors, in identical twins the way T cells responded to vaccination appeared partly convergent and partly personalized. Focusing on identical twins, the study followed the T cell clones that responded to the vaccine, and did so with precision.

This TCR was recovered from a young woman in good health. Material for sequencing was PBMCs. In this chain, TRBV7-2 is recombined with TRBJ1-5; TRBD1 agrees with 7 junctional bases. The DNA is TGTGCCAGCAGCTCGTACAGGGGTAGCAATCAGCCCCAGCATTTT. Its protein is CASSSYRGSNQPQHF. The full variable domain, completed from the reference TRBV7-2 and TRBJ1-5 proteins outside the CDR3, reads GAGVSQSPSNKVTEKGKDVELRCDPISGHTALYWYRQSLGQGLEFLIYFQGNSAPDKSGLPSDRFSAERTGGSVSTLTIQRTQQEDSAVYLCASSSYRGSNQPQHFGDGTRLSIL.